Given below is one T cell receptor beta chain in context. In the original processing: Estimated nucleated cell counts came from reference gene primer amplification. Repertoires were generated with immunoSEQ multiplex PCR, while TCRdb's copy carries only in-frame clones and drops some. Clonal size and the V and J genes are those of that table, whereas D and trimming came from the DNA. The table records 250,000 to 350,000 clones, roughly 82% of them present only once. The CDR3 length is 14 residues. CDR1 and CDR2 from the germline V gene are MNHNY and SVGAGI (reference sequence). V gave up 6 bases and J gave up 3 bases, with 11 bases separating them. This sample was taken from a study of blood T cell repertoires in COVID-19. For the study at large: PBMCs, B-cell-depleted T cells, or T cells were the source of the cDNA or gDNA that made up the material.

What was sequenced was peripheral blood. The clonotype comes from a woman between 45 and 65 years old with acute or convalescent COVID-19. The chain recombines TRBV6-6 with TRBJ2-2; D unresolved. The CDR3, as DNA: TGTGCCAGCAGGGTTTCGCGAGACACCGGGGAGCTGTTTTTT. It encodes CASRVSRDTGELFF.